The T cell receptor beta chain under discussion was sequenced for a study of cytomegalovirus exposure and HLA in healthy donors. Clones were read by immunoSEQ multiplex PCR, and TCRdb kept only the in-frame ones, dropping some. The sample has 150,000 or so clones, 75% to 90% seen once. This clone occurred a few times. Its target is unknown. CDR1 is SNHLY, CDR2 FYNNEI, per germline. The CDR3 is 12 residues long. The V gene end was trimmed by 5 bases and the J gene end by 13 bases; junction bases not matched to a gene: 11. Findings of the study overall: The tendency of first-cohort TCR clusters to co-occur in the 120 validation repertoires was identified by a subsequent analysis.

The specimen sequenced was PBMCs. This TCR was recovered from a man aged 18 to 29 in good health and CMV-seropositive. The chain is built from TRBV2 and TRBJ2-7; TRBD1 matches at 7 bases. The CDR3 spells CASSNLDRTCYF. CDR3 nucleotides: TGTGCCAGCAGTAACCTGGACAGGACATGCTACTTC.